The next 25 T cell receptor beta chains were all read from a single sample in a study of CD8+ T cells in alopecia areata. Investigators isolated RNA and reverse transcribed it into cDNA to act as the sequencing template. Measured with immunoSEQ multiplex PCR; TCRdb has only the in-frame clones, and not every one. The sample holds around 100,000 clones, less than 70% seen once. The sample taken for sequencing was CD4+ T cells sorted from blood. The receptors come from a human donor in good health.

J is TRBJ2-6 and V is TRBV15, with D tentatively TRBD1 or TRBD2 (5 bases each). Germline CDR1 is LNHNV and CDR2 is YYDKDF (reference sequence). The CDR3 has 15 amino acids. V dropped 4 bases and J dropped 0 bases, with 7 bases sitting between them. The CDR3 sequence is CATSTGGSGANVLTF. CDR3 DNA sequence: TGTGCCACCAGCACTGGGGGCTCTGGGGCCAACGTCCTGACTTTC.

The chain carries TRBV25-1 and TRBJ2-3; 8 bases line up with TRBD2. Germline CDR1 reads MGHDK; CDR2 reads SYGVNS. V shed 1 base, J shed 3 bases, and the junction held 3 bases outside the gene matches. The length of the CDR3 is 15 residues. CDR3 nucleotide sequence: TGTGCCAGCAGTGAATTAGCGGGGTCAACAGATACGCAGTATTTT. It yields the protein CASSELAGSTDTQYF.

The chain is built from TRBV5-1 and TRBJ2-5, with D uncertain. Deletions cut 0 bases from V and 2 bases from J, with 5 bases between. The germline gives CDR1 SGHRS, CDR2 YFSETQ. This CDR3 spans 13 amino acids. CDR3 coding DNA: TGCGCCAGCAGCTTGGGGCAGCAAGAGACCCAGTACTTC. Amino acid sequence: CASSLGQQETQYF.

In DNA form, the CDR3 reads TGCAGCGCAGCCCGCCGGGACCCCGAGCGAGGGTCCTACAATGAGCAGTTCTTC. Its translation is CSAARRDPERGSYNEQFF. The gene calls are TRBV29-1 and TRBJ2-1; D assignment may be TRBD1 or TRBD2 (5 bases each). Trimming shortened V by 7 bases and J by 1 base, and 26 bases separated the two germline ends. Germline V lookup: CDR1 SQVTM, CDR2 ANQGSEA. CDR3 length: 18 residues.

The CDR3 DNA sequence: TGTGCCACCGCACCCAACCGGGACAGGGCCCAGGGATCGTATTTT. This sequence encodes CATAPNRDRAQGSYF. The chain recombines TRBV2 with TRBJ2-3; 9 bases line up with TRBD1. Germline assignment: CDR1 SNHLY and CDR2 FYNNEI. V trimming: 10 bases; J trimming: 14 bases; junction bases outside the gene matches: 22. CDR3 length equals 15 residues.

This chain uses TRBV25-1 with TRBJ1-2; D unclear. Trimming left V 5 bases short and J 2 bases short, with 9 bases between. In germline, CDR1 is MGHDK, CDR2 SYGVNS. The CDR3 has 13 amino acids. CDR3 residues: CASSPGQNYGYTF. The CDR3, as DNA: TGTGCCAGCAGTCCTGGGCAGAACTATGGCTACACCTTC.

This clone was seen only a few times. The V gene is TRBV7-2, the J gene TRBJ1-2; D perhaps matches TRBD1 (5 bases). Germline loops: CDR1 SGHTA, CDR2 FQGNSA. With 6 bases removed from V and 6 bases from J, the gap between germline ends came to 20 bases. CDR3 length: 15 residues. CDR3 in amino acids: CASRSGQRTFDGYTF. In DNA form, the CDR3 reads TGTGCCAGCAGATCAGGGCAGCGGACGTTTGATGGCTACACCTTC.

This chain connects TRBV14 to TRBJ1-2; 7 bases are a match to TRBD1. The germline V gene has CDR1 SGHDN and CDR2 FVKESK. The CDR3 runs 14 residues. V lost 0 bases and J lost 4; bases outside the gene matches: 2. CDR3 region: CASSQDRTGYGYTF. CDR3 nucleotides: TGTGCCAGCAGCCAAGATCGGACAGGCTATGGCTACACCTTC. Together with reference TRBV14 and TRBJ1-2, the CDR3 gives the full variable domain: EAGVTQFPSHSVIEKGQTVTLRCDPISGHDNLYWYRRVMGKEIKFLLHFVKESKQDESGMPNNRFLAERTGGTYSTLKVQPAELEDSGVYFCASSQDRTGYGYTFGSGTRLTVV.

The chain recombines TRBV25-1 with TRBJ2-5, with TRBD2 matching over 10 bases. The CDR3 is made up of 17 amino acids. CDR1 is MGHDK and CDR2 is SYGVNS in the germline V gene. The V gene end was trimmed by 3 bases and the J gene end by 3 bases; junction bases not matched to a gene: 10. In nucleotides, the CDR3 is TGTGCCAGCAGTGAGAGGCCGAATAGCGGGGGGAAAGAGACCCAGTACTTC. Its protein is CASSERPNSGGKETQYF.

This chain connects TRBV29-1 to TRBJ2-7, with TRBD2 as a possible D gene (5 bases). Trimming shortened V by 7 bases and J by 0 bases, and 10 bases separated the two germline ends. The CDR3 has 12 amino acids. Germline V gene sequence: CDR1 SQVTM, CDR2 ANQGSEA. DNA of the CDR3: TGCAGCGCGACCCGGGACTCCTACGAGCAGTACTTC. It codes for CSATRDSYEQYF.

The CDR3 is CASTPRGELAKNIQYF. In DNA, the CDR3 is TGTGCCAGTACCCCCAGGGGGGAACTAGCCAAAAACATTCAGTACTTC. This rearrangement joins TRBV19 to TRBJ2-4; D is possibly TRBD1 (7 bases). Germline lookup yields CDR1 LNHDA and CDR2 SQIVND (reference sequence). This CDR3 region has 16 residues. Between the trimmed V and J ends, which lost 7 bases and 0 bases, there was a span of 16 bases.

The CDR3: CASSDPGGPYNEQFF. Written as DNA, the CDR3 is TGTGCCAGCAGTGATCCGGGGGGCCCTTACAATGAGCAGTTCTTC. The chain employs TRBV5-6 and TRBJ2-1; possibly TRBD2 for D (7 bases). In germline, CDR1 is SGHDT, CDR2 YYEEEE. Trimming took off 5 bases at V and 4 bases at J, with 16 bases between the two ends. The CDR3 runs to 15 residues.

This chain connects TRBV7-9 to TRBJ2-5; TRBD2 aligns across 8 bases. Germline V gene data show CDR1 as SEHNR and CDR2 as FQNEAQ (reference sequence). The CDR3 has 14 amino acids. Trimming removed 5 bases from V and 3 bases from J; junction bases left unmatched: 5. CDR3 protein: CASSSGGKEETQYF. The CDR3 DNA is TGTGCCAGCAGCAGCGGGGGAAAAGAAGAGACCCAGTACTTC.

This clone has just a few counts. This chain joins TRBV7-2 and TRBJ2-3; D possibly uses TRBD1 or TRBD2 (5 bases each). The CDR3 is made up of 14 amino acids. Germline V lookup: CDR1 SGHTA, CDR2 FQGNSA. The ends were cut back, 5 bases at V and 7 bases at J, with 16 bases in the middle. DNA for the CDR3: TGTGCCAGCAGCCAATCCCGGGGCGGGTATACGCAGTATTTT. Translated, it gives CASSQSRGGYTQYF.

There are many counts of this clone. The rearrangement joins TRBV6-1 to TRBJ2-1; 7 nucleotides line up with TRBD2. J lost 8 bases, V lost 8 bases, and 12 bases had no gene match. Germline loops: CDR1 MNHNS, CDR2 SASEGT. This CDR3 is built from 14 residues. CDR3 nucleotide sequence: TGTGCCAGCTTGCGGACTAGAGCCAACGATGAGCAGTTCTTC. Residues: CASLRTRANDEQFF.

This clone was seen a handful of times. The J gene is TRBJ2-1, the V gene TRBV18, with no clear D. Germline V gene data show CDR1 as KGHSH and CDR2 as LQKENI. This CDR3 region has 15 residues. V was cut by 2 bases and J by 7 bases, with 15 bases left in between. CDR3 sequence reads: CASSPLATYSNEQFF. The DNA of the CDR3 is TGTGCCAGCTCACCATTGGCTACCTACTCAAATGAGCAGTTCTTC.

This clone was seen a handful of times. This chain joins TRBV29-1 and TRBJ2-5; D uncertain. Per the germline V gene, CDR1 is SQVTM and CDR2 is ANQGSEA. This CDR3 region has 12 residues. With 2 bases removed from V and 6 bases from J, the gap between germline ends came to 10 bases. CDR3 coding DNA: TGCAGCGTTGAATATCAGGTTAAGACCCAGTACTTC. Amino acids: CSVEYQVKTQYF.

This clone occurred a few times. The chain couples TRBV5-4 to TRBJ2-5, with unresolved D. The CDR3 is made up of 11 amino acids. V lost 3 bases to trimming and J lost 1 base, with 1 base between them. The germline V gene has CDR1 SGHNT and CDR2 YYREEE (reference sequence). The CDR3 sequence: CASSSQETQYF. In DNA form, the CDR3 reads TGTGCCAGCAGCTCCCAAGAGACCCAGTACTTC.

The CDR3 is CASREDRWGETQYF. DNA of the CDR3: TGTGCCAGTAGAGAGGACAGGTGGGGGGAGACCCAGTACTTC. The chain recombines TRBV19 with TRBJ2-5; TRBD1 matches 7 bases. V lost 6 bases, J lost 5 bases, and 9 bases stayed unmatched. Germline CDR1 and CDR2: LNHDA and SQIVND (reference sequence). This CDR3 has 14 amino acids.

The rearrangement joins TRBV30 to TRBJ2-7; no definite D call. V shed 3 bases and J shed 7 bases, with 10 bases lying between them. There are 11 residues in the CDR3. Looked up from germline, CDR1 is GTSNPN and CDR2 is SVGIG (reference sequence). In DNA form, the CDR3 reads TGTGCCTGGAGACACCTGGGGGAGCAGTACTTC. Its translation: CAWRHLGEQYF.

V is TRBV5-1 and J is TRBJ2-2; D gene ambiguous. Per germline, CDR1 SGHRS and CDR2 YFSETQ. The CDR3 runs to 14 residues. Trimming shortened V by 4 bases and J by 5 bases, and 12 bases separated the two germline ends. In DNA form, the CDR3 reads TGCGCCAGCAGCACCTTCCGATCTACCGGGGAGCTGTTTTTT. Residues: CASSTFRSTGELFF.

The V and J genes are TRBV5-1 and TRBJ2-5; TRBD2 matches at 12 bases. The CDR3 sequence is 16 residues long. Germline-derived CDR1 and CDR2 are SGHRS and YFSETQ. V trimming: 4 bases; J trimming: 2 bases; junction bases outside the gene matches: 6. The CDR3 DNA reads as TGCGCCAGCAGCCCGACTAGCGGGGGCCCTCAAGAGACCCAGTACTTC. This sequence encodes CASSPTSGGPQETQYF. The entire variable domain, with the rest obtained from reference TRBV5-1 and TRBJ2-5, is as follows: KAGVTQTPRYLIKTRGQQVTLSCSPISGHRSVSWYQQTPGQGLQFLFEYFSETQRNKGNFPGRFSGRQFSNSRSEMNVSTLELGDSALYLCASSPTSGGPQETQYFGPGTRLLVL.

The chain links TRBV29-1 to TRBJ2-1; a possible D gene is TRBD2 (7 bases). Trimming removed 7 bases at V and 10 bases at J, with 20 bases between. The germline gives CDR1 SQVTM, CDR2 ANQGSEA. This CDR3 contains 13 residues. CDR3 sequence reads: CSGGGLQDGEQFF. The DNA of the CDR3 is TGCAGCGGGGGGGGCCTACAGGACGGCGAGCAGTTCTTC.

The chain combines TRBV5-1 with TRBJ1-2; D not certain. From germline, CDR1 is SGHRS and CDR2 YFSETQ. The CDR3 sequence is 13 residues long. The germline V and J ends were trimmed by 5 bases and 0 bases, with 8 bases remaining between them. CDR3 amino acids: CASSADPNYGYTF. The CDR3 bases are TGCGCCAGCAGTGCCGACCCTAACTATGGCTACACCTTC.

This chain uses TRBV2 with TRBJ1-6, with 7 bases that match TRBD1. The CDR3 sequence is 16 residues long. Germline lookup yields CDR1 SNHLY and CDR2 FYNNEI. J gave up 10 bases and V 2 bases, and 11 bases lay outside the gene matches. The CDR3 DNA reads as TGTGCCAGCAGTGAAAGAAGGGGCAGAGGGGGCTCACCCCTCCACTTT. Translating it yields CASSERRGRGGSPLHF.